This entry is about one T cell receptor beta chain. With V trimmed by 6 bases and J by 6 bases, 8 bases remained unmatched. The V gene's germline CDR1 is SNHLY and CDR2 FYNNEI. The CDR3 has 15 residues. These data originate in a study of cytomegalovirus exposure and HLA in healthy donors. The PCR ran on 60 Vbeta and 13 Jbeta primers. In the study's own analysis: Later reanalysis found 75 million to 100 million unique TCR beta chains, roughly 10 million of them shared. This table comes from immunoSEQ multiplex PCR, and its TCRdb copy is limited to in-frame clones, with some not included. That table is the source of V, J and clone size, and D and trimming were worked out from the DNA. Among 110,000 to 150,000 clones listed, about four fifths were seen once.

Specimen: PBMCs. This TCR came from a man aged 35 to 55 in good health and CMV-seropositive. The rearrangement uses TRBV2 and TRBJ2-2; 9 nucleotides match TRBD1. DNA for the CDR3: TGTGCCAGCAGCCTTGGACAGGGGCGATCCGGGGAGCTGTTTTTT. Its translation: CASSLGQGRSGELFF.